This T cell receptor beta chain was captured by sequencing in a study of early T cells in non-severe SARS-CoV-2 infection (dated by TCRdb to the early 2020s). Context from the whole study: Because TCR sequencing was done on bulk RNA from unsorted whole blood, the alpha and beta chains could not be paired.

From cysteine to phenylalanine, the CDR3 is 18 amino acids long. Only CDR3 DNA is held: 54 bases, read in frame from base 1. V has 2 bases trimmed and J has 3 bases trimmed; junction bases matching no gene number 7. Reading the germline V gene gives CDR1 MNHEY and CDR2 SVGEGT. In its sample, this clonotype was seen many times. Its recognized antigen is unknown. No much larger clonotype is one base removed from it; base qualities were not supplied. Receptor libraries were prepared by 5' RACE. The listed sequencing device is NextSeq 500. To correct for sequencing error and PCR bias, the TCR library protocol tagged individual cDNA molecules with unique molecular identifiers. Both TCR alpha and beta chains were sequenced, and tight co-correlation was observed between alpha and beta sequence abundances in each sample. Per the original workflow: V gene, J gene and CDR3 annotation of TCR sequences was performed with Decombinator V4. Expanded TCRs were defined as changing significantly between any two time points under a Poisson model with p below 0.0001. Abundances of TCRs were expressed as counts per million after normalisation to the total number of TCRs sequenced in each sample. TRAV1-2 paired with TRAJ12, TRAJ20 or TRAJ33 defined MAIT TCRs, while TRAV10 paired with TRAJ18 defined iNKT TCRs. VDJdb, accessed 1 November 2021, was searched for CMV, EBV and SARS-CoV-2 annotated TCRs, with TCRs annotated for multiple antigens excluded. TCRdb redid the processing of the public reads, applying fastp at Q25 and MiXCR, and retained in-frame beta chains. Duplicate CDR3 protein sequences are folded into a single record with the most common DNA and genes. The V and J calls were not made by the authors but by TCRdb's processing. Across this sample there are 65,000 to 90,000 distinct CDR3 sequences, with about 12% seen only once. 6.5% of the sample rests with the top ten.

The study was a case-control design nested within a healthcare worker cohort in London, UK, with weekly nasopharyngeal swab PCR tests and blood sampling. Healthcare workers were recruited during the week of the UK lockdown, between 23 and 31 March 2020, and followed weekly for up to roughly 15 weeks. Points the paper makes about the study in general: VDJdb matching was skewed toward anti-spike CD8 responses and likely underestimated virus-specific expansions by missing private and CD4 specificities.

The chain is assembled from TRBV6-2 or TRBV6-3 and TRBJ2-1, and 13 junctional nucleotides match TRBD2. This clonotype was obtained from an adult who was a healthcare worker with PCR-confirmed SARS-CoV-2 infection or an uninfected control (not recorded which). The sample comprised whole blood. DNA sequence: TGTGCCAGCAGTTACCGCAGACTAGCGGGAGGCCGCTACAATGAGCAGTTCTTC. Its product reads: CASSYRRLAGGRYNEQFF.